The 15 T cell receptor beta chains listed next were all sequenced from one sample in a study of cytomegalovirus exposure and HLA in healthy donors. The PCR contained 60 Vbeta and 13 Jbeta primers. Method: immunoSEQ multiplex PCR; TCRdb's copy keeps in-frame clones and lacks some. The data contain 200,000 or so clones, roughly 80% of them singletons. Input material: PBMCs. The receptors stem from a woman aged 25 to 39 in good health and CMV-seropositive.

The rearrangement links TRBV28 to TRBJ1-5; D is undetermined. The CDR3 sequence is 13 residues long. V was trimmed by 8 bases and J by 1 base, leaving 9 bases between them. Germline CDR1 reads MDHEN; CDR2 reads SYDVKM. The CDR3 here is CASEGYSNQPQHF. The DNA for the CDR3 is TGTGCCAGCGAGGGTTACAGCAATCAGCCCCAGCATTTT.

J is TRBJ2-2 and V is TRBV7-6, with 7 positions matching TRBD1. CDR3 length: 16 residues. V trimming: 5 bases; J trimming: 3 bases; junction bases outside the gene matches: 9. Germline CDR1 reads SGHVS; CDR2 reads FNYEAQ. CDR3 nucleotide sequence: TGTGCCAGCAGCAATCGACGGCAGGGGGACACCGGGGAGCTGTTTTTT. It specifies CASSNRRQGDTGELFF.

The CDR3 loop reads CASGGSSYEQYF. In nucleotides, the CDR3 is TGTGCCAGCGGGGGGAGCTCCTACGAGCAGTACTTC. The chain combines TRBV27 with TRBJ2-7; D may be TRBD2 (6 bases). This CDR3 comprises 12 residues. The germline V gene encodes CDR1 MNHEY and CDR2 SMNVEV (reference sequence). Trimming pared 8 bases from V and 0 bases from J, leaving 8 bases between.

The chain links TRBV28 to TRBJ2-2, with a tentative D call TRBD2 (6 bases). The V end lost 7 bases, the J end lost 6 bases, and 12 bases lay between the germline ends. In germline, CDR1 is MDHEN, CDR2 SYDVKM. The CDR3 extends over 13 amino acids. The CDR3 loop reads CASTDSSAGELFF. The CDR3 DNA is TGTGCCAGCACCGACTCTAGCGCCGGGGAGCTGTTTTTT. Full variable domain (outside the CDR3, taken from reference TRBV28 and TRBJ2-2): DVKVTQSSRYLVKRTGEKVFLECVQDMDHENMFWYRQDPGLGLRLIYFSYDVKMKEKGDIPEGYSVSREKKERFSLILESASTNQTSMYLCASTDSSAGELFFGEGSRLTVL.

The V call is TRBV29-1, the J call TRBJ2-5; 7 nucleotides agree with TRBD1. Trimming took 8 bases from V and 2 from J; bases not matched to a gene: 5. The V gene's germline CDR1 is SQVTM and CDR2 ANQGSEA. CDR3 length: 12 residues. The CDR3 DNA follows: TGCAGCACCCGACAGGGTCAAGAGACCCAGTACTTC. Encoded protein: CSTRQGQETQYF.

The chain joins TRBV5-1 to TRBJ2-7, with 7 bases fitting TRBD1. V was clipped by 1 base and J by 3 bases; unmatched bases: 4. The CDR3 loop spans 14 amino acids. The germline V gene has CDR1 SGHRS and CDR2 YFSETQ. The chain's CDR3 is CASSLLSGGYEQYF. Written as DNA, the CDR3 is TGCGCCAGCAGCTTGCTCTCAGGGGGCTACGAGCAGTACTTC.

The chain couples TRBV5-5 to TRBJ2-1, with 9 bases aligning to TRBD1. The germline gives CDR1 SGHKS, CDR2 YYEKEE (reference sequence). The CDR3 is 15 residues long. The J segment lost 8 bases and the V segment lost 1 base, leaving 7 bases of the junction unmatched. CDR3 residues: CASSLSDRGWDEQFF. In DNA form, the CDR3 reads TGTGCCAGCAGCTTGTCGGACAGGGGTTGGGATGAGCAGTTCTTC. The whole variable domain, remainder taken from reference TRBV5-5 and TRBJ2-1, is DAGVTQSPTHLIKTRGQQVTLRCSPISGHKSVSWYQQVLGQGPQFIFQYYEKEERGRGNFPDRFSARQFPNYSSELNVNALLLGDSALYLCASSLSDRGWDEQFFGPGTRLTVL.

The CDR3 loop reads CASSSLTGQIYNEQFF. The CDR3 DNA reads TGTGCCAGCAGTAGTTTAACGGGACAGATCTACAATGAGCAGTTCTTC. The chain recombines TRBV25-1 with TRBJ2-1; 7 bases align to TRBD1. The CDR3 loop spans 16 amino acids. The junction had 10 bases not matched to a gene; V was cut back by 5 bases and J by 3 bases. Germline CDR1 is MGHDK and CDR2 is SYGVNS.

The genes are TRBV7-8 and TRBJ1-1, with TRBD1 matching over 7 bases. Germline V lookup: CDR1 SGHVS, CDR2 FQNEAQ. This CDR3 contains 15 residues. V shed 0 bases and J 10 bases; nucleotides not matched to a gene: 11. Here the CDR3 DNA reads TGTGCCAGCAGCTTAGCGGGACAGTCCTCGGAGACAGCTTTCTTT. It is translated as CASSLAGQSSETAFF. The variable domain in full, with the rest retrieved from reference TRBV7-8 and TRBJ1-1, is GAGVSQSPRYKVAKRGQDVALRCDPISGHVSLFWYQQALGQGPEFLTYFQNEAQLDKSGLPSDRFFAERPEGSVSTLKIQRTQQEDSAVYLCASSLAGQSSETAFFGQGTRLTVV.

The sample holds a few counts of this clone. CDR3 in amino acids: CASSIQTGTTETQYF. The CDR3 nucleotides read TGTGCCAGTAGTATCCAGACCGGGACAACGGAGACCCAGTACTTC. The chain combines TRBV19 with TRBJ2-5, with D perhaps TRBD1 (6 bases). V lost 3 bases, J lost 5 bases, and 16 bases lay in between. The CDR3 spans 15 residues. From germline, CDR1 is LNHDA and CDR2 SQIVND (reference sequence).

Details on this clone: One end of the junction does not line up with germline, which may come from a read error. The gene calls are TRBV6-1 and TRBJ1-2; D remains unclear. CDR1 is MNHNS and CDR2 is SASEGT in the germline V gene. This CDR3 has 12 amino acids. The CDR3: CASSEAGSGFTF. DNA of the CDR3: TGTGCCAGCAGTGAAGCCGGTAGCGGCTTCACCTTC.

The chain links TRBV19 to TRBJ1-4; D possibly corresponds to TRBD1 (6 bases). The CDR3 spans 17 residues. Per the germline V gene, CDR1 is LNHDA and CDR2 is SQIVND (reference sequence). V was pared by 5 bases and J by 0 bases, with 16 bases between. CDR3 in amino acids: CASSGRRGEATNEKLFF. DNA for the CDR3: TGTGCCAGTAGTGGGCGCAGGGGAGAAGCAACTAATGAAAAACTGTTTTTT.

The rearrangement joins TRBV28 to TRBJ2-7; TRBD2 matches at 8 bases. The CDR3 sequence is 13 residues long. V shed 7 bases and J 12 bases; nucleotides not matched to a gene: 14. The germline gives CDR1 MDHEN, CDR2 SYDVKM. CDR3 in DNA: TGTGCCAGCACTGATAGCGGGACCTTACCCTCGTACTTC. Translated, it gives CASTDSGTLPSYF.

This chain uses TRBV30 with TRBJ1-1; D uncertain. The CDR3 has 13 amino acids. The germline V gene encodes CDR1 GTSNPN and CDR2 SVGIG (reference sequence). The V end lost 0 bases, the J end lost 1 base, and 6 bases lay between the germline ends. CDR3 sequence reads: CAWSVWQNTEAFF. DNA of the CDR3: TGTGCCTGGAGTGTATGGCAGAACACTGAAGCTTTCTTT.

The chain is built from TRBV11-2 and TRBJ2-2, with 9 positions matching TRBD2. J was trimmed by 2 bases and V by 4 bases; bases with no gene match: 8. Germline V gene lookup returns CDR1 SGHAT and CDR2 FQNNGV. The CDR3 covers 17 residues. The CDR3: CASSSGLAGYNTGELFF. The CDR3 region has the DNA TGTGCCAGCAGCTCGGGCCTAGCGGGGTACAACACCGGGGAGCTGTTTTTT.